The 21 T cell receptor beta chains below were found in one sample sequenced in a study of blood T cell repertoires in COVID-19. Data came from immunoSEQ multiplex PCR; TCRdb stores just in-frame clones and leaves some out. The top ten hold 12% of the sample, which has about 130,000 clones, over 80% seen once. Sequencing was done on a sample of peripheral blood. All receptors come from a man in his sixties with acute or convalescent COVID-19.

V is TRBV12-5 and J is TRBJ2-1, with 15 bases fitting TRBD2. V lost 3 bases and J lost 7; bases outside the gene matches: 16. CDR1 and CDR2 from the germline V gene are LGHNT and FRNRAP. The CDR3 runs 20 residues. CDR3 region: CASGFSPLGLAGGHANEQFF. CDR3 sequence (DNA): TGTGCTAGTGGTTTCTCCCCTTTAGGACTAGCGGGAGGGCATGCGAATGAGCAGTTCTTC.

This clone was seen once. The rearrangement links TRBV18 to TRBJ2-7, with D tentatively TRBD2 (6 bases). CDR3 length equals 16 residues. Germline V gene sequence: CDR1 KGHSH, CDR2 LQKENI. The V and J ends lost 0 bases and 8 bases respectively, with 20 bases between them. CDR3 nucleotides: TGTGCCAGCTCACCACCGACGGGAGAGAGGATGGATAAGCAGTACTTC. This gives the protein CASSPPTGERMDKQYF.

The chain is built from TRBV6-2 or TRBV6-3 and TRBJ2-7, with 12 bases matching TRBD2. J lost 1 base, V lost 2 bases, and 6 bases had no gene match. This CDR3 region has 17 residues. Germline V lookup: CDR1 MNHEY, CDR2 SVGEGT. CDR3 in amino acids: CASSYQASGRGSYEQYF. The CDR3 nucleotides are TGTGCCAGCAGTTACCAGGCTAGCGGGAGGGGGTCCTACGAGCAGTACTTC.

This chain connects TRBV5-1 to TRBJ1-2; 10 bases map to TRBD1. This CDR3 region has 14 residues. CDR1 and CDR2 (germline): SGHRS, YFSETQ. The trim removed 6 bases at V and 6 bases at J, leaving 8 bases unmatched. CDR3 DNA: TGCGCCAGCACCCCGACAGGGGGCGATAATGGCTACACCTTC. Translation: CASTPTGGDNGYTF.

V usage is TRBV27 and J usage is TRBJ1-5; a weak D match, TRBD1 (6 bases). Germline CDR1 MNHEY, CDR2 SMNVEV (reference sequence). The CDR3 has 15 residues. Trimming left V 5 bases short and J 2 bases short, with 13 bases between. The DNA for the CDR3 is TGTGCCAGCAGTCCTCTTGGGGGCGGCAATCAGCCCCAGCATTTT. Encoded protein: CASSPLGGGNQPQHF.

This sequence joins TRBV7-9 and TRBJ1-1; TRBD1 aligns across 7 bases. Germline loops: CDR1 SEHNR, CDR2 FQNEAQ (reference sequence). The CDR3 length is 16 residues. With 1 base clipped from V and 0 bases from J, the junction kept 5 bases outside the gene matches. The CDR3 here is CASSLGLTGLNTEAFF. The CDR3 DNA sequence: TGTGCCAGCAGCTTAGGTCTGACAGGGCTGAACACTGAAGCTTTCTTT.

The chain uses TRBV5-1 and TRBJ2-1; maybe TRBD1 (5 bases). CDR3 length equals 15 residues. V lost 2 bases to trimming and J lost 0 bases, with 9 bases between them. Germline CDR1 is SGHRS and CDR2 is YFSETQ. In nucleotides, the CDR3 is TGCGCCAGCAGCTTACAGGTTAGCTCCTACAATGAGCAGTTCTTC. Translation gives CASSLQVSSYNEQFF.

The rearrangement uses TRBV29-1 and TRBJ1-5, with a possible D match to TRBD1 (5 bases). Trimming shortened V by 7 bases and J by 9 bases, and 19 bases separated the two germline ends. This CDR3 region has 13 residues. Germline V lookup: CDR1 SQVTM, CDR2 ANQGSEA. The CDR3 sequence is CSAMGLGGTPQHF. The DNA for the CDR3 is TGCAGCGCCATGGGGCTGGGAGGAACGCCCCAGCATTTT.

The J gene is TRBJ2-1, the V gene TRBV6-5; the D gene is possibly TRBD1 (6 bases). V was shortened by 5 bases and J by 3 bases, with 11 bases between the two germline ends. Germline CDR1 reads MNHEY; CDR2 reads SVGAGI. The CDR3 runs to 14 residues. The CDR3 reads CASSPGHYYNEQFF. DNA for the CDR3: TGTGCCAGCAGTCCGGGACACTACTACAATGAGCAGTTCTTC.

The chain has TRBV28 and TRBJ2-1; unclear D gene. CDR1 is MDHEN and CDR2 is SYDVKM in the germline V gene. The CDR3 runs 16 residues. The V gene lost 6 bases and the J gene lost 0 bases, with 15 bases spanning the gap. CDR3 sequence reads: CASSSIKLSSYNEQFF. The CDR3 nucleotides are TGTGCCAGCAGCTCCATCAAGCTGAGCTCCTACAATGAGCAGTTCTTC. The variable domain in full, with the rest retrieved from reference TRBV28 and TRBJ2-1, is DVKVTQSSRYLVKRTGEKVFLECVQDMDHENMFWYRQDPGLGLRLIYFSYDVKMKEKGDIPEGYSVSREKKERFSLILESASTNQTSMYLCASSSIKLSSYNEQFFGPGTRLTVL.

The CDR3 reads CASSVSGTGDYEQYF. In nucleotides, the CDR3 is TGTGCCAGCAGCGTTTCCGGGACAGGGGACTACGAGCAGTACTTC. The chain joins TRBV11-2 to TRBJ2-7; 10 bases map to TRBD1. V was clipped by 5 bases and J by 3 bases; unmatched bases: 7. Germline V gene data show CDR1 as SGHAT and CDR2 as FQNNGV. The CDR3 loop spans 15 amino acids.

V gene TRBV7-3 combines with J gene TRBJ2-2; 7 bases agree with TRBD1. CDR3 length equals 16 residues. Germline V gene lookup returns CDR1 SGHTA and CDR2 FQGTGA. V was clipped by 0 bases and J by 4 bases; unmatched bases: 5. In nucleotides, the CDR3 is TGTGCCAGCAGCTTAACCGGGACAGAACCCACCGGGGAGCTGTTTTTT. Amino acids: CASSLTGTEPTGELFF. The variable domain in full, with the rest retrieved from reference TRBV7-3 and TRBJ2-2, is GAGVSQTPSNKVTEKGKYVELRCDPISGHTALYWYRQSLGQGPEFLIYFQGTGAADDSGLPNDRFFAVRPEGSVSTLKIQRTERGDSAVYLCASSLTGTEPTGELFFGEGSRLTVL.

The chain has TRBV28 and TRBJ2-5; 9 nucleotides line up with TRBD2. The CDR3 is 15 residues long. From germline, CDR1 is MDHEN and CDR2 SYDVKM. The V gene end was trimmed by 6 bases and the J gene end by 1 base; junction bases not matched to a gene: 6. The CDR3 DNA is TGTGCCAGCAGGGTCCCTAGCGGGACCCAAGAGACCCAGTACTTC. Its protein is CASRVPSGTQETQYF.

The J gene is TRBJ1-1, the V gene TRBV28, with a weak D call TRBD1 (5 bases). CDR1 and CDR2 from the germline V gene are MDHEN and SYDVKM. The V end was cut by 2 bases, the J end by 10 bases, with 23 bases between. The CDR3 covers 16 residues. CDR3 sequence (DNA): TGTGCCAGCAGTTTAGGCAGCGTAGTGGACATAAGGGGAGCTTTCTTT. It yields the protein CASSLGSVVDIRGAFF.

V is TRBV2 and J is TRBJ2-5; possibly TRBD1 for D (6 bases). V was pared by 6 bases and J by 3 bases, with 11 bases between. Germline CDR1 and CDR2: SNHLY and FYNNEI. The CDR3 loop spans 13 amino acids. The chain's CDR3 is CASSVDRKETQYF. The CDR3, as DNA: TGTGCCAGCAGCGTCGACAGGAAAGAGACCCAGTACTTC.

V usage is TRBV28 and J usage is TRBJ1-4; weak D call: TRBD1 (5 bases). CDR1 MDHEN and CDR2 SYDVKM come from the germline V gene. The CDR3 spans 13 residues. Trimming removed 10 bases at V and 7 bases at J, with 16 bases between. For the CDR3, the DNA is TGTGCCACTCGCAGGGAGGCGATTGAAAAACTGTTTTTT. Translating it yields CATRREAIEKLFF.

The chain is built from TRBV19 and TRBJ1-1; D might be TRBD1 (5 bases). V was shortened by 2 bases and J by 0 bases, with 10 bases between the two germline ends. The CDR3 extends over 15 amino acids. The V gene's germline CDR1 is LNHDA and CDR2 SQIVND (reference sequence). CDR3 sequence: CASSIRQPLNTEAFF. DNA for the CDR3: TGTGCCAGTAGTATAAGACAGCCTTTGAACACTGAAGCTTTCTTT.

This chain links TRBV5-1 with TRBJ1-6, with TRBD1 as a possible D gene (6 bases). Germline V gene data show CDR1 as SGHRS and CDR2 as YFSETQ. The ends were cut back, 0 bases at V and 0 bases at J, with 10 bases in the middle. The CDR3 loop spans 17 amino acids. CDR3 coding DNA: TGCGCCAGCAGCTTGGAGGGCAGGGGCTCCTATAATTCACCCCTCCACTTT. Translated, it gives CASSLEGRGSYNSPLHF.

The genes are TRBV5-4 and TRBJ2-1; TRBD2 aligns across 10 bases. Per germline, CDR1 SGHNT and CDR2 YYREEE (reference sequence). The length of the CDR3 is 18 residues. V shed 2 bases, J shed 4 bases, and the junction held 12 bases outside the gene matches. CDR3 coding DNA: TGTGCCAGCAGCTTCGGGCCTAGCGGGAGTGGTCCATACAATGAGCAGTTCTTC. It codes for CASSFGPSGSGPYNEQFF.

The gene calls are TRBV2 and TRBJ1-4; 9 bases match TRBD1. CDR1 is SNHLY, CDR2 FYNNEI, per germline. This CDR3 has 16 amino acids. Trimming removed 6 bases from V and 0 bases from J; junction bases left unmatched: 5. For the CDR3, the DNA is TGTGCCAGCAGGGACAGGGGCTTTGCAACTAATGAAAAACTGTTTTTT. The encoded protein is CASRDRGFATNEKLFF. The full variable domain, in which reference TRBV2 and TRBJ1-4 provide the parts outside the CDR3, is EPEVTQTPSHQVTQMGQEVILRCVPISNHLYFYWYRQILGQKVEFLVSFYNNEISEKSEIFDDQFSVERPDGSNFTLKIRSTKLEDSAMYFCASRDRGFATNEKLFFGSGTQLSVL.

The chain has TRBV27 and TRBJ1-5; 8 nucleotides align to TRBD1. V gave up 5 bases and J gave up 9 bases; unmatched junction bases: 6. The CDR3 contains 13 residues. The germline gives CDR1 MNHEY, CDR2 SMNVEV (reference sequence). CDR3: CASSPDRGRPQHF. Written as DNA, the CDR3 is TGTGCCAGCAGTCCCGACAGGGGCAGGCCCCAGCATTTT.